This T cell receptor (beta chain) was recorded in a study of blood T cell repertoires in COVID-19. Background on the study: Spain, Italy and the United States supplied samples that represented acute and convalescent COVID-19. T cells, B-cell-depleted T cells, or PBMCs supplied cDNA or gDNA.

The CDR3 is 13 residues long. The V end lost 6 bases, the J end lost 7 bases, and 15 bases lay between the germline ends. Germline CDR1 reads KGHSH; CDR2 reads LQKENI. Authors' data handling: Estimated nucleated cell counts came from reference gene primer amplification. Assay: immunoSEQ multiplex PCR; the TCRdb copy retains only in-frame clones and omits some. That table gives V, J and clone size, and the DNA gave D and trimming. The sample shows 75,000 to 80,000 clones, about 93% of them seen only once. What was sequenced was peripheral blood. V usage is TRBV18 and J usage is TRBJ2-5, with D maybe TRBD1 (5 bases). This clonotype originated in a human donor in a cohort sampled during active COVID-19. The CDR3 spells CASSQQEKRTQYF. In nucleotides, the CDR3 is TGTGCCAGCTCCCAACAGGAGAAACGGACCCAGTACTTC.